The T cell receptor beta chain under discussion was sequenced for a study of T-cell reconstitution after alpha-beta-depleted transplantation in children. Using unique molecular identifiers, the investigators prepared the TCRbeta library. MiXCR was run by TCRdb on the PCR reads, yielding one entry per CDR3 protein. This table holds about 470,000 distinct CDR3 sequences, over 40% found once. The CDR3 length is 14 residues. The germline V gene has CDR1 SGHDN and CDR2 FVKESK. J lost 4 bases, V lost 8 bases, and 4 bases had no gene match. Overall study results and limits: The study reportedly traced alpha-beta T cells about two months after transplant to several hundred expanded graft clones.

This clonotype was counted at least ten times. What it binds is not known. This receptor was identified in a girl aged 2 to 10 with aplastic anemia, due to receive a stem cell transplant. This material consisted of PBMCs, taken before TCRalphabeta/CD19-depleted stem cell transplant. The chain carries TRBV14 and TRBJ2-6, with TRBD1 matching 8 bases. CDR3 in amino acids: CASGQGGGANVLTF. The CDR3 DNA reads TGTGCCAGCGGACAGGGAGGAGGGGCCAACGTCCTGACTTTC.